This entry lists 8 T cell receptor beta chains sequenced from one sample in a study of T-cell memory formation after mild COVID-19. TCRdb itself ran the 5' RACE reads through MiXCR, one entry per CDR3 protein. The repertoire holds about 110,000 distinct CDR3 sequences, with roughly 19% as singletons. Specimen: PBMCs or a T cell subset sorted from them (not recorded which). Receptors were obtained from a man between 18 and 29 years old who had mild COVID-19 (a few samples of this study predate the infection). Cell type and time point are not known.

The chain has TRBV5-1 and TRBJ1-2; D is perhaps TRBD1 (5 bases). V was trimmed by 4 bases and J by 3 bases, leaving 16 bases between them. The length of the CDR3 is 15 residues. CDR1 SGHRS and CDR2 YFSETQ come from the germline V gene. The CDR3 protein is CASSIDSPGDYGYTF. The CDR3 nucleotides are TGCGCCAGCAGCATCGACAGTCCCGGAGACTATGGCTACACCTTC.

The rearrangement uses TRBV5-1 and TRBJ2-5; no definite D call. V lost 3 bases and J 3 bases, leaving 15 bases between the germline ends. Germline CDR1 and CDR2: SGHRS and YFSETQ. This CDR3 has 15 residues. The chain's CDR3 is CASSSTFTGEETQYF. The CDR3 nucleotides are TGCGCCAGCAGCTCCACTTTTACCGGAGAAGAGACCCAGTACTTC.

This clonotype was seen repeatedly, ten times or more. The chain couples TRBV7-2 to TRBJ2-3; D uncertain. CDR1 is SGHTA and CDR2 is FQGNSA in the germline V gene. There are 13 residues in the CDR3. V lost 5 bases and J 2 bases, leaving 8 bases between the germline ends. CDR3: CASSRLITDTQYF. CDR3 DNA: TGTGCCAGCAGCCGTCTCATCACAGATACGCAGTATTTT.

In nucleotides, the CDR3 is TGCGCCAGCAGCCAAGTTGATAACCTTAATTCACCCCTCCACTTT. It is translated as CASSQVDNLNSPLHF. The chain carries TRBV4-3 and TRBJ1-6, with D uncertain. The germline gives CDR1 LGHNA, CDR2 YSLEER. The CDR3 runs to 15 residues. Deletions cut 1 base from V and 6 bases from J, with 10 bases between.

There are a few counts of this clonotype. The chain employs TRBV2 and TRBJ2-7; 11 bases align to TRBD1. The CDR3 consists of 13 residues. V was clipped by 7 bases and J by 6 bases; unmatched bases: 5. From germline, CDR1 is SNHLY and CDR2 FYNNEI. CDR3 sequence reads: CASTGQGAVEQYF. CDR3 nucleotide sequence: TGTGCCAGCACAGGACAGGGGGCAGTCGAGCAGTACTTC.

This clonotype was seen a handful of times. The chain recombines TRBV6-5 with TRBJ2-3, with TRBD1 matching over 9 bases. This CDR3 has 17 amino acids. Unmatched junction bases numbered 11, after V lost 2 bases and J lost 5 bases. The germline gives CDR1 MNHEY, CDR2 SVGAGI. CDR3 residues: CASSYPPSPGQGDTQYF. CDR3 DNA: TGTGCCAGCAGTTACCCACCATCGCCGGGACAGGGAGATACGCAGTATTTT.

This chain uses TRBV27 with TRBJ2-1; 13 bases are a match to TRBD2. The CDR3 totals 14 residues. Unmatched junction bases numbered 4, after V lost 4 bases and J lost 10 bases. CDR1 and CDR2 (germline): MNHEY, SMNVEV (reference sequence). The CDR3 DNA sequence: TGTGCCAGCAGTTATGCGGGACTAGCGGGGGAGCAGTTCTTC. Translating it yields CASSYAGLAGEQFF.

This clonotype was seen a handful of times. The V call is TRBV7-8, the J call TRBJ1-1; perhaps TRBD1 as D (5 bases). From germline, CDR1 is SGHVS and CDR2 FQNEAQ. The CDR3 is 15 amino acids. V lost 3 bases to trimming and J lost 4 bases, with 15 bases between them. The CDR3 loop reads CASSFRMARATEAFF. The CDR3 nucleotides read TGTGCCAGCAGCTTTCGGATGGCCAGGGCCACTGAAGCTTTCTTT.